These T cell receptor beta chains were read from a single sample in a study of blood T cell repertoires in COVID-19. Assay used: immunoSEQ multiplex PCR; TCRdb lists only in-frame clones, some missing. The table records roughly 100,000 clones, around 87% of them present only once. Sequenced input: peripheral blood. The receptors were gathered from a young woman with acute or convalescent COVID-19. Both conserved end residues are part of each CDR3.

CASNRGAGTGANVLTF,TRBV27
CASSPGTLEPQHF,TRBV7-2
CASSLVVSGIYNEQFF,TRBV5-4
CASQSLAGGDEQFF,TRBV19
CASSAAGERNQPQHF,TRBV9
CASSPGQGYQPQHF,TRBV5-1
CASSMDSSWRYNEQFF,TRBV7-6
CASSPGVGYGYTF,TRBV19
CASSSPGGGKFHEQYF,TRBV6-5
CASSPQGERFSEAFF,TRBV19
CASSLGNRENSPLHF,TRBV3-1/TRBV3-2
CARWGRGRFKVGPLHF,TRBV5-3
CASSPRGANYGYTF,TRBV13
CASSQPLRDRGYEQYF,TRBV23-1
CASSFNRANEQFF,TRBV5-1
CASSLMTGVDEQYF,TRBV5-1
CASTTFGQGGYEQYF,TRBV27
CASSYLLNIQYF,TRBV7-9
CATSSPGQGALRDNEQFF,TRBV15
CASSIVGQEYEQYF,TRBV19
CASSPFTAAIEGQQNTEAFF,TRBV5-1
CASSLGQGAYEQYF,TRBV5-1
CASSLALAEQYF,TRBV7-9
CASSPHGLAGQNEQFF,TRBV4-1
CASARDRADEKLFF,TRBV12-5
CASSSRDRLNEQFF,TRBV19
CASGLAGNYEQYF,TRBV7-9
CASSQDLAGPTYEQYF,TRBV4-2
CSARVYYEQYF,TRBV20-1
CASSLRGQGSDEQYF,TRBV5-6
CASSLRGGGVTDTQYF,TRBV2
CASSLGTGGEKLFF,TRBV7-9
CASSRLAGDYNEQFF,TRBV18
CASSLTNENYGYTF,TRBV28
CASSWGQGEQYF,TRBV12-3/TRBV12-4
CASSRDRVNGELFF,TRBV7-3
CATSDLAETGELFF,TRBV24-1